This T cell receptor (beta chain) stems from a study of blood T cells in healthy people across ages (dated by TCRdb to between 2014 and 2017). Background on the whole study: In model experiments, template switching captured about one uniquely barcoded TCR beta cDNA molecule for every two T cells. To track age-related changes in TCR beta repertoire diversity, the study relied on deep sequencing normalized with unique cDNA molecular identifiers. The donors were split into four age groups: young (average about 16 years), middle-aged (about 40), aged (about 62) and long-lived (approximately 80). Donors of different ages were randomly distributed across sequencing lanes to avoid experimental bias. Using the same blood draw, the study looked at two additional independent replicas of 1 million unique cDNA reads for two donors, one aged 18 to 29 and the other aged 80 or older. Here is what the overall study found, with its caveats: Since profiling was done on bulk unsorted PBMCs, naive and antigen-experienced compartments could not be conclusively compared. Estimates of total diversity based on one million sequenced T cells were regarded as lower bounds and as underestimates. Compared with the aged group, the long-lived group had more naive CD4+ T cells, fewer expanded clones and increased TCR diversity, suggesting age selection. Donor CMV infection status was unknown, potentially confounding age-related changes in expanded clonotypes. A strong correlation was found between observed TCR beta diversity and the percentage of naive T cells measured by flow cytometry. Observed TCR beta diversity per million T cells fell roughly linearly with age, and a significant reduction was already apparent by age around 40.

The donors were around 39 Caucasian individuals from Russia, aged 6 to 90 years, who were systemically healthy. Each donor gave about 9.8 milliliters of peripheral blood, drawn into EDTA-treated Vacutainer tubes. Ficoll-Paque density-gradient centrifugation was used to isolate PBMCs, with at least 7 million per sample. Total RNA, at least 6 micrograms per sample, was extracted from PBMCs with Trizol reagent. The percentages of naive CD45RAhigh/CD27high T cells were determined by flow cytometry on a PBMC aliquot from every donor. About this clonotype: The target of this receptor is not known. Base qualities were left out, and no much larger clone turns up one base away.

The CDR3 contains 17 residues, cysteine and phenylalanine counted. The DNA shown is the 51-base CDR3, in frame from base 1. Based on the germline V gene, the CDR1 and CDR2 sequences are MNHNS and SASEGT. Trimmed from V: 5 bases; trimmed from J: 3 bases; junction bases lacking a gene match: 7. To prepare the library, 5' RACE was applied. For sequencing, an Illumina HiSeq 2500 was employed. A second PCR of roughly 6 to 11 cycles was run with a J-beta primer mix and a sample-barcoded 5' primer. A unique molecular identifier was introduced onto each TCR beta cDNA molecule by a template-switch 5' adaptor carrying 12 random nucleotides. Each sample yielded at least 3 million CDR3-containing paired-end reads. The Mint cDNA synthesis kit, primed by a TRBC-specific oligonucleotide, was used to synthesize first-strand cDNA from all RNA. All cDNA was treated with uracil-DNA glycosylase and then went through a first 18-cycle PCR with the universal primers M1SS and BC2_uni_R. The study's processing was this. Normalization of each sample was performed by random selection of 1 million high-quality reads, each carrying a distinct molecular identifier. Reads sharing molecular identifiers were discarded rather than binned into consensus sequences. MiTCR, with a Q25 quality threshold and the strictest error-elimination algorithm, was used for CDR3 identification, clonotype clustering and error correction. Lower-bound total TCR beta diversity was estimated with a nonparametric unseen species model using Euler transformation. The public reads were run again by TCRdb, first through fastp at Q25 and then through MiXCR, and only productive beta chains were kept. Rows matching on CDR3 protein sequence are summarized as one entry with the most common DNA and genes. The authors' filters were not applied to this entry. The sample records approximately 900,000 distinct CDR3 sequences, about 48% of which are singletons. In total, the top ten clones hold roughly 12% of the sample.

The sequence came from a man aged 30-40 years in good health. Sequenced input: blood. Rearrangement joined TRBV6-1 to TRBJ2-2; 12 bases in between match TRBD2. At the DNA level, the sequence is TGTGCCAGCAGTACCTCTAGCGGGGGGGCCGACACCGGGGAGCTGTTTTTT. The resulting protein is CASSTSSGGADTGELFF.